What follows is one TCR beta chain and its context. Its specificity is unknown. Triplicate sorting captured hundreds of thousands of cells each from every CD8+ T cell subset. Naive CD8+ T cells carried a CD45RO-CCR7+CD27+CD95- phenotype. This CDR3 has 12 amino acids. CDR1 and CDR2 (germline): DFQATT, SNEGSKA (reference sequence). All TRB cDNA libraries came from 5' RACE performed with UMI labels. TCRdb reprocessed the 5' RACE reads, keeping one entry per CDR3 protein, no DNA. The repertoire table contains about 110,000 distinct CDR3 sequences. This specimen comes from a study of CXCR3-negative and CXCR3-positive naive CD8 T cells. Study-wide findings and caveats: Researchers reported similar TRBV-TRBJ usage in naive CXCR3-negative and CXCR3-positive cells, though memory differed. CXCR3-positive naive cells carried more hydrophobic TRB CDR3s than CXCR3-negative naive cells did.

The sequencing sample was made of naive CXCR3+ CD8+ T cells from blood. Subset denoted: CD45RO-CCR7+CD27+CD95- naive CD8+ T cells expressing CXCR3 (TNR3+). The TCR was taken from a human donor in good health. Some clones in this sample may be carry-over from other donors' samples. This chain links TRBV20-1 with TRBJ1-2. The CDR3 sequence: CSASDGNYGYTF.